The T cell receptor beta chain described here comes from a study of blood T cell repertoires in COVID-19. Study in general: Material from acute and convalescent COVID-19 was sourced from the United States, Italy and Spain.

Profiled with immunoSEQ multiplex PCR; TCRdb holds only in-frame clones, not every one. Among around 620,000 clones listed, around 89% were seen once. Input material: peripheral blood. This clonotype was sampled from a woman under 30 with acute or convalescent COVID-19.

DNA of the CDR3: TGTGCCAGCAGCGGACAGGATAATGAAAAACTGTTTTTT. This encodes CASSGQDNEKLFF. The V call is TRBV9, the J call TRBJ1-4, with a weak D call TRBD1 (6 bases). This CDR3 contains 13 residues. In germline, CDR1 is SGDLS, CDR2 YYNGEE. V lost 3 bases, J lost 4 bases, and 7 bases lay in between.